The 15 T cell receptor beta chains presented below share a single source sample, sequenced in a study of PD-L1 blockade in urothelial cancer. Only in-frame clones appear in the TCRdb table, and some are missing; sequencing was by immunoSEQ multiplex PCR. This table holds under 45,000 clones, over 65% found once. This specimen consisted of PBMCs, obtained around atezolizumab (anti-PD-L1) treatment. The receptors shown here come from a man aged 60 to 69 with urothelial cancer.

The rearrangement links TRBV7-2 to TRBJ2-5; 8 bases are shared with TRBD2. CDR3 length: 14 residues. Looked up from germline, CDR1 is SGHTA and CDR2 is FQGNSA. J was trimmed by 5 bases and V by 3 bases; bases with no gene match: 5. The CDR3 DNA is TGTGCCAGCAGCTTCCCAAGCGGGGGTGAGACCCAGTACTTC. Translated: CASSFPSGGETQYF.

The CDR3 DNA reads TGTGCCATCTTTGGGGGGGCGGCGTACAATGAGCAGTTCTTC. It specifies CAIFGGAAYNEQFF. The rearrangement joins TRBV10-3 to TRBJ2-1; tentative D call: TRBD2 (7 bases). Trimming cost V 8 bases and J 4 bases, with 15 bases left between them. The CDR3 contains 14 residues. Per germline, CDR1 ENHRY and CDR2 SYGVKD.

V usage is TRBV19 and J usage is TRBJ2-1, with 7 nucleotides matching TRBD2. There are 13 residues in the CDR3. Germline lookup yields CDR1 LNHDA and CDR2 SQIVND (reference sequence). V trimming: 4 bases; J trimming: 6 bases; junction bases outside the gene matches: 3. The DNA of the CDR3 is TGTGCCAGTAGTAGACGGGAGGTCAATGAGCAGTTCTTC. The encoded protein is CASSRREVNEQFF.

The V call is TRBV5-1, the J call TRBJ2-2; 10 positions match TRBD1. Germline CDR1 SGHRS, CDR2 YFSETQ. This CDR3 is 18 amino acids long. Losses at the gene ends were 5 bases for V and 4 bases for J; bases not matched to a gene: 14. This CDR3 reads CASSLFGSGQGTTGELFF. The CDR3 nucleotides are TGCGCCAGCAGTCTCTTCGGGTCGGGACAGGGGACCACCGGGGAGCTGTTTTTT.

The J gene is TRBJ2-5, the V gene TRBV27, with a tentative D call TRBD2 (5 bases). The ends were cut back, 6 bases at V and 5 bases at J, with 10 bases in the middle. The germline V gene has CDR1 MNHEY and CDR2 SMNVEV (reference sequence). The CDR3 covers 12 residues. Here the CDR3 reads CASRSSWETQYF. In DNA form, the CDR3 reads TGTGCCAGCAGGTCTAGCTGGGAGACCCAGTACTTC.

The chain joins TRBV11-2 to TRBJ1-6; no clear D gene. The germline V and J ends were trimmed by 4 bases and 7 bases, with 11 bases remaining between them. Germline V gene data show CDR1 as SGHAT and CDR2 as FQNNGV. The CDR3 extends over 14 amino acids. CDR3 residues: CASSYDSLNSPLHF. CDR3 bases: TGTGCCAGCAGCTATGACTCATTGAATTCACCCCTCCACTTT. Using reference TRBV11-2 and TRBJ1-6 for the parts outside the CDR3, the full variable domain is EAGVAQSPRYKIIEKRQSVAFWCNPISGHATLYWYQQILGQGPKLLIQFQNNGVVDDSQLPKDRFSAERLKGVDSTLKIQPAKLEDSAVYLCASSYDSLNSPLHFGNGTRLTVT.

This chain connects TRBV6-5 to TRBJ2-1; TRBD2 aligns across 8 bases. Looked up from germline, CDR1 is MNHEY and CDR2 is SVGAGI. Germline trimming cut 8 bases from V and 4 bases from J; bases unmatched to any gene: 7. CDR3 length: 14 residues. DNA of the CDR3: TGTGCCAGCGCCTTCGGGGGGGAGTACAATGAGCAGTTCTTC. Protein: CASAFGGEYNEQFF.

A word on this clone: Other nucleotide sequences from this sample produce the same CDR3. This rearrangement joins TRBV27 to TRBJ1-1; tentative D call: TRBD1 (5 bases). The V gene lost 0 bases and the J gene lost 5 bases, with 7 bases spanning the gap. In germline, CDR1 is MNHEY, CDR2 SMNVEV (reference sequence). The CDR3 consists of 13 residues. The CDR3 protein is CASSLSAGTEAFF. CDR3 DNA: TGTGCCAGCAGTTTATCCGCAGGGACTGAAGCTTTCTTT.

The chain links TRBV5-6 to TRBJ2-7; D gene ambiguous. The V gene's germline CDR1 is SGHDT and CDR2 YYEEEE. CDR3 size: 12 residues. The V gene lost 0 bases and the J gene lost 6 bases, with 7 bases spanning the gap. CDR3 in amino acids: CASSLDSGEQYF. In DNA form, the CDR3 reads TGTGCCAGCAGCTTGGACAGTGGCGAGCAGTACTTC.

J is TRBJ2-3 and V is TRBV28, with 9 bases fitting TRBD2. The CDR3 contains 15 residues. With 5 bases clipped from V and 3 bases from J, the junction kept 6 bases outside the gene matches. The V gene's germline CDR1 is MDHEN and CDR2 SYDVKM. CDR3 residues: CASSPSGGQTDTQYF. The CDR3 nucleotides are TGTGCCAGCAGTCCAAGCGGGGGGCAGACAGATACGCAGTATTTT.

The chain carries TRBV6-1 and TRBJ2-1, with D maybe TRBD2 (5 bases). Between the trimmed V and J ends, which lost 1 base and 8 bases, there was a span of 9 bases. Per the germline V gene, CDR1 is MNHNS and CDR2 is SASEGT. The CDR3 sequence is 13 residues long. The CDR3 region is CASSEVVRDEQFF. CDR3 in DNA: TGTGCCAGCAGTGAAGTAGTGAGGGATGAGCAGTTCTTC.

J is TRBJ2-1 and V is TRBV7-9, with D maybe TRBD2 (6 bases). Germline assignment: CDR1 SEHNR and CDR2 FQNEAQ (reference sequence). Trimming pared 8 bases from V and 10 bases from J, leaving 18 bases between. This CDR3 spans 13 amino acids. The CDR3 reads CASRPGTLGEQFF. CDR3 bases: TGTGCCAGCCGCCCGGGGACTCTTGGGGAGCAGTTCTTC.

V gene TRBV5-1 combines with J gene TRBJ2-7; 9 bases are a match to TRBD1. This CDR3 spans 14 amino acids. J was trimmed by 6 bases and V by 4 bases; bases with no gene match: 8. Germline V gives CDR1 SGHRS, CDR2 YFSETQ. The CDR3 bases are TGCGCCAGCAGCAGGGGACAGGGTTCGGTCGAGCAGTACTTC. This gives the protein CASSRGQGSVEQYF.

J is TRBJ1-1 and V is TRBV11-2; TRBD1 is a possible D gene (5 bases). V lost 1 base to trimming and J lost 1 base, with 10 bases between them. This CDR3 spans 15 amino acids. CDR1 and CDR2 (germline): SGHAT, FQNNGV. The CDR3 reads CASSLAGTANTEAFF. CDR3 nucleotide sequence: TGTGCCAGCAGCTTAGCTGGGACTGCGAACACTGAAGCTTTCTTT. The full variable domain, rest sourced from reference TRBV11-2 and TRBJ1-1, is EAGVAQSPRYKIIEKRQSVAFWCNPISGHATLYWYQQILGQGPKLLIQFQNNGVVDDSQLPKDRFSAERLKGVDSTLKIQPAKLEDSAVYLCASSLAGTANTEAFFGQGTRLTVV.

The chain links TRBV6-1 to TRBJ2-7; D is possibly TRBD2 (5 bases). CDR1 and CDR2 (germline): MNHNS, SASEGT. This CDR3 spans 13 amino acids. V was clipped by 2 bases and J by 4 bases, with 9 bases between them. The CDR3 DNA follows: TGTGCCAGCAGTGAAATCTCGGGGTACGAGCAGTACTTC. Protein sequence: CASSEISGYEQYF.